This T cell receptor (beta chain) was sequenced for a study of T cells in tuberculosis. Study-wide points: Shorter CDR3-alpha in active tuberculosis partly drove smaller distances.

Adolescents were screened for latent TB by skin test and IGRA. On this clone itself: Its antigen remains unidentified.

Data came from immunoSEQ multiplex PCR; TCRdb stores just in-frame clones and leaves some out. The sample contains 30,000 to 35,000 clones, around 90% of which appear only once. This CDR3 is 15 amino acids long. Germline CDR1 reads SGHNT; CDR2 reads YYREEE (reference sequence). With V trimmed by 1 base and J by 8 bases, 9 bases remained unmatched. This TCR was sampled from a donor aged 10-35 years with latent tuberculosis or without tuberculosis infection. Some clones in this sample may be carry-over from other donors' samples. What was sequenced was PBMCs. This chain connects TRBV5-4 to TRBJ1-3; 7 bases fit TRBD1. CDR3 coding DNA: TGTGCCAGCAGCTTGATGGGGACAGCGTTGCACACCATATATTTT. Translation gives CASSLMGTALHTIYF.